This TCR beta chain comes out of a study of T cell changes during pregnancy in multiple sclerosis. The CDR3 length is 19 residues. Germline-derived CDR1 and CDR2 are MNHEY and SMNVEV (reference sequence). V gave up 5 bases and J gave up 4 bases; unmatched junction bases: 12. The method was immunoSEQ multiplex PCR; TCRdb's version includes in-frame clones alone and lacks a portion of them. The top ten hold approximately 0.27% of the sample, which has more than 45,000 clones, approximately 91% seen once. The source material was CD4+ T cells from peripheral blood mononuclear cells, sampled in the second trimester of pregnancy. The TCR was taken from a female donor with multiple sclerosis, enrolled in a pregnancy study. The V gene is TRBV27, the J gene TRBJ2-1; 15 bases map to TRBD2. The CDR3 reads CASSPKEGTSGGRYNEQFF. The CDR3 DNA reads TGTGCCAGCAGTCCGAAGGAGGGGACTAGCGGGGGGAGATACAATGAGCAGTTCTTC.